This paragraph covers one T cell receptor beta chain sequence. Its antigen remains unknown. Measured with immunoSEQ multiplex PCR; TCRdb has only the in-frame clones, and not every one. The repertoire consists of fewer than 500,000 clones, with about 93% occurring once and the leading ten covering 10% to 15%. The CDR3 length is 13 residues. The sample is drawn from a study of Ad26.COV2.S vaccination and SARS-CoV-2 variants. About the research overall: COV1001, an Ad26.COV2.S trial, supplied this vaccine-arm donor. Ad26.COV2.S, an intramuscular injection, was given once or twice 56 days apart.

Study outcomes and limitations: Post-vaccination spike-specific CD8+ and CD4+ T cell responses reportedly had substantial breadth.

Specified treatment: roughly 18 received Ad26.COV2.S at low or high dose, single or two shots; about 5 received placebo; per-sample allocation not given. Collection of samples fell on day 63 after the first vaccine or placebo injection. An adult aged 18-55 years in Boston served as the donor. The clonotype originates from a person between 18 and 65 years old who received the Ad26.COV2.S COVID-19 vaccine or a placebo. The starting material was peripheral blood, obtained in a trial of Ad26.COV2.S vaccine versus placebo. This chain connects TRBV21-1 to TRBJ1-4; the table names TRBD1, a call not compared with the DNA. TRBV21-1 is a known pseudogene. CDR3 nucleotides: TGTGCCAGCAGGCAGGAAAGGTTGGAAAAACTGTTTTTT. It translates to CASRQERLEKLFF.